What follows are 21 T cell receptor beta chains derived from one specimen sequenced in a study of blood T cell repertoires in COVID-19. Produced via immunoSEQ multiplex PCR; TCRdb's table is partial and in-frame only. This sample carries around 100,000 clones, 70% to 90% of them seen once, and the ten largest clones take about 5.3%. The sequenced sample consisted of peripheral blood. The receptors derive from a human donor in a cohort sampled during active COVID-19.

The V call is TRBV11-3, the J call TRBJ2-1, with TRBD2 matching over 7 bases. Germline values: CDR1 SGHNT, CDR2 YENEEA. The length of the CDR3 is 13 residues. V lost 1 base to trimming and J lost 10 bases; unmatched junction nucleotides: 4. For the CDR3, the DNA is TGTGCCAGCAGCTTAGGCCCGGGACTAGAGCAGTTCTTC. Its translation: CASSLGPGLEQFF.

V gene TRBV4-1 combines with J gene TRBJ2-7; weak D call: TRBD2 (6 bases). The CDR3 loop spans 16 amino acids. The germline V gene has CDR1 MGHRA and CDR2 YSYEKL. V lost 2 bases to trimming and J lost 4 bases, with 18 bases between them. The CDR3 reads CASSQRPTGSTYEQYF. Written as DNA, the CDR3 is TGCGCCAGCAGCCAACGACCGACCGGGAGCACATACGAGCAGTACTTC.

V and J are TRBV28 and TRBJ1-5; 7 bases match TRBD1. The CDR3 runs to 15 residues. J was trimmed by 3 bases and V by 4 bases; bases with no gene match: 6. In germline, CDR1 is MDHEN, CDR2 SYDVKM. CDR3 bases: TGTGCCAGCAGTTATGTGGACAGGAACAATCAGCCCCAGCATTTT. This sequence encodes CASSYVDRNNQPQHF.

The chain employs TRBV19 and TRBJ2-7, with D perhaps matching TRBD1 (5 bases). Germline CDR1 is LNHDA and CDR2 is SQIVND (reference sequence). This CDR3 comprises 18 residues. Trimming shortened V by 3 bases and J by 6 bases, and 27 bases separated the two germline ends. CDR3 sequence reads: CASSMTRQGPLSIREQYF. CDR3 nucleotide sequence: TGTGCCAGTAGTATGACGAGGCAGGGTCCTCTGTCGATACGCGAGCAGTACTTC.

The chain uses TRBV13 and TRBJ2-3; a possible D gene is TRBD2 (5 bases). V was clipped by 0 bases and J by 0 bases, with 10 bases between them. This CDR3 spans 16 amino acids. Looked up from germline, CDR1 is PRHDT and CDR2 is FYEKMQ (reference sequence). The CDR3 region has the DNA TGTGCCAGCAGCTTAGGCCGGGGTAGGAGCACAGATACGCAGTATTTT. This codes for CASSLGRGRSTDTQYF.

The chain joins TRBV20-1 to TRBJ1-5; no clear D. The V gene lost 3 bases and the J gene lost 6 bases, with 6 bases spanning the gap. The length of the CDR3 is 11 residues. From germline, CDR1 is DFQATT and CDR2 SNEGSKA (reference sequence). CDR3 sequence reads: CSASTGQPQHF. The CDR3, as DNA: TGCAGTGCTAGTACCGGTCAGCCCCAGCATTTT.

V gene TRBV24-1 combines with J gene TRBJ2-1; 13 nucleotides align to TRBD2. The CDR3 runs to 17 residues. Germline CDR1 and CDR2: KGHDR and SFDVKD. Germline trimming cut 1 base from V and 3 bases from J; bases unmatched to any gene: 2. The CDR3 DNA reads TGTGCCACCAGTGATTTCCGGACTAGCGGGAGCTACAATGAGCAGTTCTTC. Translation gives CATSDFRTSGSYNEQFF.

V gene TRBV18 combines with J gene TRBJ2-1; 8 nucleotides agree with TRBD2. V trimming: 5 bases; J trimming: 4 bases; junction bases outside the gene matches: 4. Germline V lookup: CDR1 KGHSH, CDR2 LQKENI. CDR3 length: 14 amino acids. CDR3 coding DNA: TGTGCCAGCTCAGGTGGCGGGAGGTACAATGAGCAGTTCTTC. This encodes CASSGGGRYNEQFF.

The rearrangement uses TRBV24-1 and TRBJ2-1, with 9 bases matching TRBD2. The CDR3 runs to 22 residues. J was trimmed by 4 bases and V by 3 bases; bases with no gene match: 24. Germline values: CDR1 KGHDR, CDR2 SFDVKD. The DNA of the CDR3 is TGTGCCACCAGTGATCAAAAGGGAGGCCAAAGGAAATATAGCGGGGGATACAATGAGCAGTTCTTC. Translated: CATSDQKGGQRKYSGGYNEQFF.

V gene TRBV7-3 combines with J gene TRBJ1-1, with D tentatively TRBD1 (6 bases). The V end lost 5 bases, the J end lost 4 bases, and 14 bases lay between the germline ends. CDR3 length equals 14 residues. CDR1 is SGHTA and CDR2 is FQGTGA in the germline V gene. As DNA, the CDR3 is TGTGCCAGCAGCACGACAGGAAGCTCCACTGAAGCTTTCTTT. It translates to CASSTTGSSTEAFF.

The chain links TRBV29-1 to TRBJ2-1, with TRBD2 identical over 7 bases. The junction had 8 bases not matched to a gene; V was cut back by 4 bases and J by 5 bases. The CDR3 is 14 residues long. Germline V gives CDR1 SQVTM, CDR2 ANQGSEA. The CDR3 bases are TGCAGCGTTGTGGCAGCGGGAACACACAATGAGCAGTTCTTC. Its protein product is CSVVAAGTHNEQFF.

The chain links TRBV11-1 to TRBJ2-7; tentative D call: TRBD1 (6 bases). V lost 1 base and J lost 3, with 10 bases in between. The CDR3 extends over 14 amino acids. Germline V gives CDR1 SGHAT, CDR2 FQDESV (reference sequence). CDR3 DNA sequence: TGTGCCAGCAGCTTAGGTCCACAGGGCTACGAGCAGTACTTC. Translated, it gives CASSLGPQGYEQYF.

The genes are TRBV5-4 and TRBJ2-1; 7 bases align to TRBD2. Trimming removed 6 bases from V and 2 bases from J; junction bases left unmatched: 5. The length of the CDR3 is 14 residues. Germline loops: CDR1 SGHNT, CDR2 YYREEE (reference sequence). The DNA of the CDR3 is TGTGCCAGCACTCAAGCGGGAACCTACAATGAGCAGTTCTTC. Translated, it gives CASTQAGTYNEQFF.

The rearrangement uses TRBV6-1 and TRBJ1-5; TRBD1 agrees at 7 bases. V shed 2 bases, J shed 6 bases, and the junction held 4 bases outside the gene matches. From germline, CDR1 is MNHNS and CDR2 SASEGT. The CDR3 runs to 14 residues. The DNA for the CDR3 is TGTGCCAGCAGTGAAAGGGCAGGGGGTCAGCCCCAGCATTTT. This sequence encodes CASSERAGGQPQHF.

This rearrangement joins TRBV7-2 to TRBJ2-2, with 11 bases aligning to TRBD2. The junction had 5 bases not matched to a gene; V was cut back by 1 base and J by 4 bases. The CDR3 has 17 amino acids. From germline, CDR1 is SGHTA and CDR2 FQGNSA. The CDR3 DNA is TGTGCCAGCAGCTTAGTACTAGCGGGAGAGCGCACCGGGGAGCTGTTTTTT. Translation: CASSLVLAGERTGELFF. Based on the CDR3 plus reference TRBV7-2 and TRBJ2-2, the full variable domain is GAGVSQSPSNKVTEKGKDVELRCDPISGHTALYWYRQSLGQGLEFLIYFQGNSAPDKSGLPSDRFSAERTGGSVSTLTIQRTQQEDSAVYLCASSLVLAGERTGELFFGEGSRLTVL.

This clone has just one count. The chain couples TRBV6-5 to TRBJ1-5; D perhaps matches TRBD1 (6 bases). Germline values: CDR1 MNHEY, CDR2 SVGAGI. V lost 7 bases and J lost 4, with 17 bases in between. This CDR3 has 15 residues. The CDR3 DNA is TGTGCCAGCACCCCTTGGACAGATTTAAATCAGCCCCAGCATTTT. Translating gives CASTPWTDLNQPQHF.

This clone was counted only a few times. The V and J genes are TRBV27 and TRBJ2-7; TRBD2 matches at 10 bases. This CDR3 has 13 residues. The V segment lost 5 bases and the J segment 4 bases; nucleotides outside the gene matches: 2. CDR1 and CDR2 (germline): MNHEY, SMNVEV (reference sequence). The CDR3 here is CASSQREGYEQYF. As DNA, the CDR3 is TGTGCCAGCAGTCAGCGGGAGGGGTACGAGCAGTACTTC.

This clone was counted only a few times. The rearrangement joins TRBV5-1 to TRBJ2-7, with 9 bases aligning to TRBD1. Germline V lookup: CDR1 SGHRS, CDR2 YFSETQ. V was pared by 4 bases and J by 3 bases, with 5 bases of the junction left unmatched. This CDR3 region has 14 residues. The CDR3 DNA follows: TGCGCCAGCAGCCCACAGGGGGCCATCTACGAGCAGTACTTC. Amino acids: CASSPQGAIYEQYF.

This clone has at least ten counts. J is TRBJ1-3 and V is TRBV6-5; possible D gene TRBD1, 6 bases. V was pared by 7 bases and J by 6 bases, with 19 bases between. CDR1 and CDR2 from the germline V gene are MNHEY and SVGAGI. The CDR3 is 15 residues long. The CDR3 loop reads CASTFVDRQVNTIYF. The DNA of the CDR3 is TGTGCCAGCACCTTCGTGGACAGACAAGTAAACACCATATATTTT.

This sequence joins TRBV3-1 (or the pseudogene TRBV3-2) and TRBJ2-5, with D perhaps matching TRBD2 (6 bases). V lost 0 bases and J 2 bases, leaving 10 bases between the germline ends. Germline lookup yields CDR1 LGHDT and CDR2 YNNKEL (reference sequence). The CDR3 is made up of 15 amino acids. The DNA for the CDR3 is TGTGCCAGCAGCCAAGAGGTCAGCGGGCAAGAGACCCAGTACTTC. This codes for CASSQEVSGQETQYF.

For the CDR3, the DNA is TGTGCCAGCAGAAGTAGGAAGGCAAGCGTAGGTGGCTACACCTTC. It translates to CASRSRKASVGGYTF. This chain joins TRBV28 and TRBJ1-2, with D hard to call. This CDR3 comprises 15 residues. Germline V lookup: CDR1 MDHEN, CDR2 SYDVKM. V lost 6 bases to trimming and J lost 7 bases, with 21 bases between them.